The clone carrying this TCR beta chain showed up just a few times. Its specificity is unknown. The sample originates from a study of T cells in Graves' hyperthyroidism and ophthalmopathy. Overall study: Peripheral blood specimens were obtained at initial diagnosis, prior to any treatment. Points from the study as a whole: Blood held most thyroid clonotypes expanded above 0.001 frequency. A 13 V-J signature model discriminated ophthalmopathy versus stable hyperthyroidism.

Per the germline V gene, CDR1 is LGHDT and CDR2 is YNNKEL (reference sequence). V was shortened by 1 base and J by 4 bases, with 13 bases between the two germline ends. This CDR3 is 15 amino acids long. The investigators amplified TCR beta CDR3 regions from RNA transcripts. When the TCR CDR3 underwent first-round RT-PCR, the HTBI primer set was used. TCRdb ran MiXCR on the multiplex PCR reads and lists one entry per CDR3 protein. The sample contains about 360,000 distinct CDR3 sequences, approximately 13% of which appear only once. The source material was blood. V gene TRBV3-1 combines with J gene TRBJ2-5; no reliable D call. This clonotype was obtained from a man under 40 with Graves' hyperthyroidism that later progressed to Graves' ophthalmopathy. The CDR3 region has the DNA TGTGCCAGCAGCCAAGGGCGGAATTTAGGAGAGACCCAGTACTTC. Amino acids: CASSQGRNLGETQYF.